These 26 T cell receptor beta chains were all obtained from the same sample, sequenced in a study of cytomegalovirus exposure and HLA in healthy donors. The PCR made use of 60 Vbeta and 13 Jbeta primers. The assay was immunoSEQ multiplex PCR, and TCRdb's table has in-frame clones only and misses some. The sample includes around 200,000 clones, roughly 80% of them seen just once. The sample comprised PBMCs. The receptors were sampled from a woman in her thirties in good health and CMV-seropositive.

The V and J genes are TRBV11-2 and TRBJ2-5, with 7 bases lining up with TRBD2. The J call may not be correct, given that the DNA end is closer to TRBJ2-7. The germline CDR1 and CDR2 sequences are SGHAT and FQNNGV. This CDR3 is built from 16 residues. CDR3 region: CASSFGGGGLAYEQYF. The CDR3 region has the DNA TGTGCCAGCAGCTTCGGCGGCGGGGGACTTGCCTACGAGCAGTACTTC.

This sequence joins TRBV14 and TRBJ2-1; D perhaps matches TRBD2 (6 bases). Trimming removed 4 bases at V and 2 bases at J, with 9 bases between. Germline lookup yields CDR1 SGHDN and CDR2 FVKESK. The CDR3 runs to 14 residues. CDR3: CASSLGGAYNEQFF. The CDR3, as DNA: TGTGCCAGCAGCCTCGGCGGGGCCTACAATGAGCAGTTCTTC.

The rearrangement joins TRBV2 to TRBJ2-5; TRBD1 agrees at 8 bases. V was clipped by 8 bases and J by 3 bases; unmatched bases: 2. The CDR3 covers 12 residues. Germline-derived CDR1 and CDR2 are SNHLY and FYNNEI. CDR3 DNA: TGTGCCAGCGACAGGGGAAAAGAGACCCAGTACTTC. Its protein product is CASDRGKETQYF.

This chain uses TRBV27 with TRBJ2-2, with a possible D match to TRBD2 (5 bases). Trimming cost V 2 bases and J 0 bases, with 13 bases left between them. CDR1 MNHEY and CDR2 SMNVEV come from the germline V gene (reference sequence). This CDR3 spans 17 amino acids. CDR3 DNA sequence: TGTGCCAGCAGTTTAGCGGTAGCGCCCGCGAACACCGGGGAGCTGTTTTTT. It yields the protein CASSLAVAPANTGELFF.

The chain links TRBV28 to TRBJ2-5; 8 bases are shared with TRBD1. V was clipped by 6 bases and J by 5 bases; unmatched bases: 11. Per germline, CDR1 MDHEN and CDR2 SYDVKM. CDR3 length equals 15 residues. CDR3 amino acids: CASSSSQGAKETQYF. The CDR3 DNA follows: TGTGCCAGCAGCTCCTCTCAGGGGGCGAAGGAGACCCAGTACTTC. The full variable domain, completed using reference TRBV28 and TRBJ2-5, is DVKVTQSSRYLVKRTGEKVFLECVQDMDHENMFWYRQDPGLGLRLIYFSYDVKMKEKGDIPEGYSVSREKKERFSLILESASTNQTSMYLCASSSSQGAKETQYFGPGTRLLVL.

The chain links TRBV19 to TRBJ1-4; 7 nucleotides agree with TRBD1. This CDR3 contains 13 residues. Germline V lookup: CDR1 LNHDA, CDR2 SQIVND (reference sequence). The trim removed 8 bases at V and 8 bases at J, leaving 8 bases unmatched. The CDR3 bases are TGTGCCAGTTCCGACAGGGAAGGCGAAAAACTGTTTTTT. As protein: CASSDREGEKLFF.

This clone appeared a single time. The V gene is TRBV19, the J gene TRBJ1-2, with TRBD1 as a possible D gene (6 bases). V dropped 5 bases and J dropped 0 bases, with 16 bases sitting between them. CDR1 and CDR2 from the germline V gene are LNHDA and SQIVND (reference sequence). The CDR3 has 16 amino acids. DNA for the CDR3: TGTGCCAGTAGTCCTGCAACAGGGAGAGCTAACTATGGCTACACCTTC. Translation: CASSPATGRANYGYTF.

In this sample, this clone turned up once. The gene calls are TRBV6-5 and TRBJ2-1, with TRBD1 matching 7 bases. The CDR3 spans 12 residues. Germline-derived CDR1 and CDR2 are MNHEY and SVGAGI. V lost 5 bases, J lost 10 bases, and 5 bases stayed unmatched. CDR3 DNA sequence: TGTGCCAGCAGTAAACAGGGGTACGAGCAGTTCTTC. This codes for CASSKQGYEQFF.

The chain is built from TRBV6-1 and TRBJ2-2; TRBD2 matches at 8 bases. V shed 6 bases, J shed 7 bases, and the junction held 7 bases outside the gene matches. The germline V gene encodes CDR1 MNHNS and CDR2 SASEGT. This CDR3 contains 14 residues. CDR3 region: CASRDSGKGGELFF. Here the CDR3 DNA reads TGTGCCAGCAGAGATAGCGGGAAGGGCGGGGAGCTGTTTTTT.

The chain combines TRBV7-9 with TRBJ2-5; TRBD1 is a possible D gene (6 bases). The CDR3 consists of 15 residues. V was cut by 6 bases and J by 5 bases, with 19 bases left in between. Germline assignment: CDR1 SEHNR and CDR2 FQNEAQ (reference sequence). CDR3 residues: CASSFSGAVGETQYF. CDR3 sequence (DNA): TGTGCCAGCAGTTTCTCAGGGGCGGTAGGGGAGACCCAGTACTTC.

This clone was detected a few times. In nucleotides, the CDR3 is TGTGCCAGTAGTATAGTCCCCCGGGATACGCAGTATTTT. Protein: CASSIVPRDTQYF. This chain joins TRBV19 and TRBJ2-3, with D uncertain. Germline V CDR1 and CDR2: LNHDA, SQIVND (reference sequence). The CDR3 totals 13 residues. The V end lost 1 base, the J end lost 6 bases, and 8 bases lay between the germline ends.

This clone occurred once. The V gene is TRBV7-9, the J gene TRBJ2-1; TRBD2 matches at 14 bases. The CDR3 length is 16 residues. Germline CDR1 reads SEHNR; CDR2 reads FQNEAQ (reference sequence). After removal of 3 bases from V and 8 bases from J, the junction contained 6 bases not matched to a gene. The CDR3 region is CASSFGLAGGLDEQFF. CDR3 coding DNA: TGTGCCAGCAGCTTTGGACTAGCGGGAGGACTCGATGAGCAGTTCTTC.

The chain links TRBV5-6 to TRBJ1-4; no definite D call. The germline V and J ends were trimmed by 1 base and 8 bases, with 12 bases remaining between them. CDR1 and CDR2 from the germline V gene are SGHDT and YYEEEE. The CDR3 covers 14 residues. CDR3: CASSLRFGSEKLFF. In DNA form, the CDR3 reads TGTGCCAGCAGCTTGAGGTTTGGGAGCGAAAAACTGTTTTTT.

The chain links TRBV6-5 to TRBJ1-1, with 9 bases aligning to TRBD1. Trimming cost V 4 bases and J 1 base; bases outside gene matches: 1. This CDR3 region has 14 residues. CDR1 is MNHEY, CDR2 SVGAGI, per germline. The CDR3 DNA follows: TGTGCCAGCAGTTTACAGGGGGCGAACACTGAAGCTTTCTTT. This codes for CASSLQGANTEAFF.

The gene calls are TRBV5-1 and TRBJ2-6; 9 nucleotides agree with TRBD1. This CDR3 comprises 16 residues. The V and J ends lost 0 bases and 3 bases, in that order; junction bases with no gene match: 1. CDR1 and CDR2 (germline): SGHRS, YFSETQ. The CDR3 sequence: CASSLGDRDGANVLTF. In DNA form, the CDR3 reads TGCGCCAGCAGCTTGGGGGACAGGGATGGGGCCAACGTCCTGACTTTC.

The chain is built from TRBV5-6 and TRBJ2-7; 9 positions match TRBD1. Trimming removed 4 bases from V and 4 bases from J; junction bases left unmatched: 6. The germline V gene encodes CDR1 SGHDT and CDR2 YYEEEE. This CDR3 has 14 residues. The CDR3 loop reads CASSPGTGLYEQYF. The CDR3 region has the DNA TGTGCCAGCAGCCCCGGGACAGGGTTATACGAGCAGTACTTC.

This clone showed up just a few times. The V call is TRBV6-5, the J call TRBJ2-7, with a possible D match to TRBD1 (6 bases). CDR1 is MNHEY, CDR2 SVGAGI, per germline. The CDR3 is made up of 14 amino acids. V was trimmed by 2 bases and J by 2 bases, leaving 10 bases between them. The CDR3 bases are TGTGCCAGCAGTTACGGAGAGGGGGCCTACGAGCAGTACTTC. This gives the protein CASSYGEGAYEQYF.

This clone was observed a single time. The rearrangement uses TRBV25-1 and TRBJ2-7, with 9 bases fitting TRBD2. Losses at the gene ends were 2 bases for V and 4 bases for J; bases not matched to a gene: 3. Germline CDR1 reads MGHDK; CDR2 reads SYGVNS. The CDR3 length is 14 residues. The CDR3 is CASSELAGPYEQYF. In DNA form, the CDR3 reads TGTGCCAGCAGTGAACTAGCGGGACCGTACGAGCAGTACTTC.

The gene calls are TRBV14 and TRBJ2-5; D might be TRBD1 (6 bases). The tail of the sequence fits TRBJ2-7 better, so the J call may be wrong. The CDR3 length is 12 residues. Germline V gene data show CDR1 as SGHDN and CDR2 as FVKESK. CDR3 nucleotide sequence: TGTGCCAGCAGCTCACAGGGCTACGAGCAGTACTTC. Translated: CASSSQGYEQYF.

The CDR3 loop reads CASGGKVYEQYF. The CDR3 region has the DNA TGTGCCAGCGGAGGGAAAGTCTACGAGCAGTACTTC. The V call is TRBV2, the J call TRBJ2-7, with D maybe TRBD2 (6 bases). Trimming shortened V by 8 bases and J by 3 bases, and 11 bases separated the two germline ends. The CDR3 is made up of 12 amino acids. Germline-derived CDR1 and CDR2 are SNHLY and FYNNEI.

This clone was seen a single time. The V gene is TRBV28, the J gene TRBJ1-2; the match to TRBD1 covers 7 bases. The trim removed 5 bases at V and 8 bases at J, leaving 8 bases unmatched. Per germline, CDR1 MDHEN and CDR2 SYDVKM. The CDR3 is 13 amino acids. The CDR3 sequence: CASSVQGPLGYTF. CDR3 sequence (DNA): TGTGCCAGCAGTGTACAGGGGCCCCTAGGCTACACCTTC.

The V call is TRBV5-1, the J call TRBJ2-1, with 7 bases aligning to TRBD2. Germline assignment: CDR1 SGHRS and CDR2 YFSETQ. The V and J ends lost 0 bases and 7 bases, in that order; junction bases with no gene match: 4. This CDR3 has 14 amino acids. The CDR3, as DNA: TGCGCCAGCAGCTTGGCCGGGACTACAAATGAGCAGTTCTTC. This codes for CASSLAGTTNEQFF. Full variable domain (missing parts from reference TRBV5-1 and TRBJ2-1): KAGVTQTPRYLIKTRGQQVTLSCSPISGHRSVSWYQQTPGQGLQFLFEYFSETQRNKGNFPGRFSGRQFSNSRSEMNVSTLELGDSALYLCASSLAGTTNEQFFGPGTRLTVL.

CDR3 sequence reads: CASSTGASGTYNEQFF. DNA for the CDR3: TGTGCCAGTAGTACAGGGGCTAGCGGAACCTACAATGAGCAGTTCTTC. The rearrangement joins TRBV19 to TRBJ2-1; perhaps TRBD2 as D (7 bases). V was pared by 4 bases and J by 2 bases, with 15 bases between. Germline V gene data show CDR1 as LNHDA and CDR2 as SQIVND (reference sequence). CDR3 size: 16 residues. The whole variable domain, filled in from reference TRBV19 and TRBJ2-1, reads DGGITQSPKYLFRKEGQNVTLSCEQNLNHDAMYWYRQDPGQGLRLIYYSQIVNDFQKGDIAEGYSVSREKKESFPLTVTSAQKNPTAFYLCASSTGASGTYNEQFFGPGTRLTVL.

This clone has a handful of counts. The chain carries TRBV5-1 and TRBJ1-1; 7 bases agree with TRBD1. The CDR3 consists of 14 residues. Germline CDR1 is SGHRS and CDR2 is YFSETQ. The J segment lost 1 base and the V segment lost 0 bases, leaving 0 bases of the junction unmatched. The CDR3 DNA reads as TGCGCCAGCAGCTTGGAGGGGGCGAACACTGAAGCTTTCTTT. It translates to CASSLEGANTEAFF.

This clone was counted a few times. The V call is TRBV27, the J call TRBJ2-3, with 7 nucleotides matching TRBD2. J gave up 4 bases and V 1 base, and 5 bases lay outside the gene matches. The CDR3 extends over 15 amino acids. Germline-derived CDR1 and CDR2 are MNHEY and SMNVEV (reference sequence). Here the CDR3 DNA reads TGTGCCAGCAGTTTATTTGCGGGAGTATCAGATACGCAGTATTTT. This translates into CASSLFAGVSDTQYF.

V is TRBV5-1 and J is TRBJ1-1; 7 positions agree with TRBD1. CDR3 length: 13 residues. Germline trimming cut 4 bases from V and 7 bases from J; bases unmatched to any gene: 7. The V gene's germline CDR1 is SGHRS and CDR2 YFSETQ. CDR3 DNA sequence: TGCGCCAGCAGCACTGGGGGGACAGTTGAAGCTTTCTTT. Protein: CASSTGGTVEAFF. Full variable domain (missing parts from reference TRBV5-1 and TRBJ1-1): KAGVTQTPRYLIKTRGQQVTLSCSPISGHRSVSWYQQTPGQGLQFLFEYFSETQRNKGNFPGRFSGRQFSNSRSEMNVSTLELGDSALYLCASSTGGTVEAFFGQGTRLTVV.